The text below deals with one T cell receptor beta chain. Its antigen is not yet known. No base quality values were provided; no much bigger clone lies one nucleotide off. Donors were healthy HIV-negative adults with no recently reported acute infections or vaccinations. Every donor was a Caucasian adult living in Nashville, Tennessee, USA. Magnetic negative selection was used to enrich CD4+ T cells, after which naive cells were positively selected on CD45RA and the negative fraction became the memory subset. After blood collection by leukapheresis, PBMCs were isolated using Ficoll-Histopaque density gradient centrifugation and then cryopreserved in the vapor phase of liquid nitrogen. Purity and quantity of every magnetically sorted T cell population were checked by analytical flow cytometry. Genomic DNA was isolated from every sorted fraction and measured by UV absorbance on a Nanodrop 2000c. TCR CDR3 regions were amplified from genomic DNA by multiplex PCR using the deep immunoSEQ assay. For each cell subset, the extracted genomic DNA was distributed evenly across all wells of several immunoSEQ 96-well plates, and each plate served as one replicate. For sorted subsets, each replicate PCR was loaded with approximately 0.2 ug genomic DNA, equivalent to 25,000 to 35,000 T cell genomes. Purified libraries were measured with a Qubit 3.0 fluorometer, size-checked on a Bioanalyzer 2100, and measured again with the KAPA Library Quantification kit. Every immunoSEQ 96-well plate was sequenced on a dedicated single-read 150-cycle Illumina NextSeq 550 flow cell. On the authors' methods: Because only junctional sequences without quality scores were contained in the immunoSEQ output, filtering matching that applied to full-length reads could not be performed. To assign V/J genes and CDR3, sequences were annotated using PyIR, a Python wrapper for IgBLAST v1.9, with IMGT germline references. Reads were filtered out if the reads had weak V/J assignments (E-value above 1e-6), no CDR3, stop codons, out-of-frame junctions, or ambiguous translated residues. V3J clonotypes were defined as sequences sharing the same inferred V gene, J gene, and CDR3 amino acid sequence. To compute the percentage overlap between repertoires, the number of shared unique clonotypes was divided by the size of the smaller repertoire. RTK rarefaction, the Chao1 estimator, and Recon v2.1 estimates of unobserved clonotypes were used to assess repertoire richness. For all TCRbeta clonotypes obtained by the gDNA method from several donors, generation probabilities were computed with OLGA. Here the immuneACCESS table is served through TCRdb, limited to in-frame sequences with V and J called. Missing clones are a known gap in these copies; in checked studies unresolved V genes cover under half, and the rest lacks a known reason. V, J and clone size were drawn from that table, and D and trimming were deduced from the DNA. The sample table records fewer than 1.6 million clones; around 98.5% of these occur just once. Approximately 0.4% of the sample is taken by the ten largest.

The data originate from a study of shared clonotypes between healthy human individuals (dated by TCRdb to the early 2020s). Study-level background: The cohort included three men and a couple of women between 18 and 49 years of age. To increase sequencing depth and limit assay-specific biases, different laboratories used diverse techniques to prepare libraries and sequence TCR repertoires. For each donor, CD4 naive and CD4 memory were each given three plates, CD8 naive was given two plates, and CD8 memory was given one plate. Leukapheresis yielded between about 0.8 and 8.9 billion PBMCs per donor. To estimate repertoire size and how much clonotype sharing occurs between individuals, the study deeply sequenced the blood TCR repertoires of roughly 5 healthy adults. Study-wide conclusions, independent of this receptor: Because the study included only a small number of donors, the genetic and exposure-history diversity represented was limited. Pairwise subsampling indicated that sequencing depth was expected to affect the degree of clonotype sharing among donors. Clonotypes shared by all four sorted-subset donors showed higher generation probabilities than non-shared clonotypes. Rarefaction of sorted-subset datasets indicated incomplete sequencing despite the large sequencing depth. Naive subsets generally had larger estimated clonotype richness than memory subsets. When a handful of donors were compared, the shared fraction of clonotypes was about 5.2% for naive CD4, about 4% for naive CD8, 2.3% for memory CD4, and about 0.36% for memory CD8. Sampling was restricted to blood, and TCR repertoires in tissue are likely to differ from TCR repertoires in blood.

This clonotype was sampled from a man aged 25 to 40 in good health. Sequencing input: naive CD4+ T cells sorted from blood. The sample's cell subset or site label, decoded: CD45RA+ positively selected.

The CDR3 region reads CAWSNLRRTTSYEQYF. The DNA is TGTGCCTGGAGTAACCTACGGCGGACTACCTCCTACGAGCAGTACTTC. The V and J segments used are TRBV30 and TRBJ2-7; the D segment could be TRBD2, given 6 matching bases. V gives up 2 bases and J gives up 0 bases, and the segment between their germline ends measures 17 bases. Based on the germline V gene (reference sequence), the CDR1 and CDR2 sequences are GTSNPN and SVGIG. Reading from cysteine to phenylalanine, the CDR3 counts 16 amino acids. CDR3 DNA is the only sequence kept; it has 48 bases, read in frame from the first base. Where the CDR3 stops, the reference TRBV30 and TRBJ2-7 genes take over; the full variable domain is SQTIHQWPATLVQPVGSPLSLECTVEGTSNPNLYWYRQAAGRGLQLLFYSVGIGQISSEVPQNLSASRPQDRQFILSSKKLLLSDSGFYLCAWSNLRRTTSYEQYFGPGTRLTVT.